The 7 T cell receptor beta chains below come from one sample, sequenced in a study of tumor-infiltrating lymphocytes in primary liver carcinoma. Co-extracting RNA and DNA was done with 20-30 mg of unsorted bulk tissue as input. cDNA specific to TCR beta was made from around 450 ng of total RNA, with a constant-region primer employed for priming. Investigators got TCR beta libraries out of three nested multiplex PCR rounds, done with slightly modified ARM-PCR. In the first two PCR rounds, TRBV1-TRBV30 forward primers were paired with a C-beta reverse primer, and each round lasted 10 cycles. TCRdb recomputed calls from the multiplex PCR reads with MiXCR, one row per CDR3 protein. The top ten clones hold over 15% of a sample with roughly 200,000 distinct CDR3 sequences, around four fifths of them seen once. The sequencing input was tumor tissue from primary liver carcinoma. The origin of the receptors is a man in his forties with primary liver carcinoma and hepatitis B virus infection.

This clonotype was counted only a few times. The genes are TRBV19 and TRBJ2-6; TRBD1 is a possible D gene (5 bases). Germline assignment: CDR1 LNHDA and CDR2 SQIVND (reference sequence). The CDR3 runs 16 residues. V was pared by 5 bases and J by 4 bases, with 15 bases between. This chain's CDR3 is CASSPKQAQGANVLTF. In nucleotides, the CDR3 is TGTGCCAGTAGTCCGAAACAGGCTCAAGGGGCCAACGTCCTGACTTTC.

The gene calls are TRBV6-1 and TRBJ2-7; 10 bases line up with TRBD2. The trim removed 1 base at V and 3 bases at J, leaving 6 bases unmatched. Germline V CDR1 and CDR2: MNHNS, SASEGT. The CDR3 length is 16 residues. CDR3: CASSEEEIAGGYEQYF. The CDR3 DNA reads as TGTGCCAGCAGTGAAGAGGAAATAGCGGGAGGCTACGAGCAGTACTTC.

A word on this clonotype: One end of the junction varies from germline; a read error may be responsible. The chain links TRBV6-5 to TRBJ2-3, with 7 bases aligning to TRBD1. Germline V gene lookup returns CDR1 MNHEY and CDR2 SVGAGI. This CDR3 is 16 amino acids long. The CDR3 here is CASSLSGTDTTDTQYF. CDR3 in DNA: TGTGCCAGTAGTTTATCCGGGACAGACACCACAGATACGCAGTATTTT.

The V and J genes are TRBV6-1 and TRBJ1-2, with no clear D. Trimming removed 6 bases from V and 2 bases from J, with 13 bases in between. The CDR3 runs 14 residues. Germline CDR1 and CDR2: MNHNS and SASEGT. CDR3 nucleotide sequence: TGTGCCAGCAGGCCACAGTTCCAAAACTATGGCTACACCTTC. Its translation: CASRPQFQNYGYTF.

Worth noting for this clonotype: The CDR3 does not close with the conserved phenylalanine or tryptophan, likely indicating a read error. The chain combines TRBV6-5 with TRBJ2-3; 7 bases line up with TRBD1. Germline CDR1 MNHEY, CDR2 SVGAGI. CDR3 size: 16 residues. The CDR3 loop is CDSSLTGTDTTDTQYL. The CDR3 bases are TGTGACAGCAGTTTAACCGGGACAGACACCACAGATACGCAGTATTTA.

In regard to this clonotype: One end of the junction varies from germline; a read error may be responsible. J is TRBJ2-5 and V is TRBV5-6, with D possibly matching TRBD2 (6 bases). There are 16 residues in the CDR3. From germline, CDR1 is SGHDT and CDR2 YYEEEE. The CDR3 bases are TGTGCCAGCAGCTTGTCTGGCGGCTCAATCCGGGAGACCCAATACTTC. Amino acids: CASSLSGGSIRETQYF.

About this clonotype: No conserved phenylalanine or tryptophan ends this CDR3, so it is likely a read error. CDR3 bases: TGTGCCAGCAGTTACTCGGCATCATGGATCGCCAAAAACATTCAGTACATC. As protein: CASSYSASWIAKNIQYI. V and J are TRBV6-6 and TRBJ2-4; D unclear. The CDR3 sequence is 17 residues long. Germline V CDR1 and CDR2: MNHNY, SVGAGI (reference sequence). The V end was cut by 0 bases, the J end by 1 base, with 13 bases between.